The 22 T cell receptor beta chains reported below all come from one sample, sequenced in a study of PD-L1 blockade in urothelial cancer. The protocol was immunoSEQ multiplex PCR, while the TCRdb copy is restricted to in-frame clones and leaves out a portion. The data show about 39,000 clones, about 89% seen once. This specimen was PBMCs, taken around atezolizumab (anti-PD-L1) treatment. These TCRs come from a man aged 55 to 69 with urothelial cancer.

The chain is built from TRBV7-2 and TRBJ2-7; 12 bases map to TRBD1. The V gene end was trimmed by 5 bases and the J gene end by 7 bases; junction bases not matched to a gene: 6. The CDR3 is 14 amino acids. Germline loops: CDR1 SGHTA, CDR2 FQGNSA. CDR3 in amino acids: CASSAGQGAREQYF. CDR3 DNA: TGTGCCAGCAGCGCGGGACAGGGGGCGCGAGAGCAGTACTTC.

This clone turned up a few times. This chain connects TRBV6-5 to TRBJ1-1, with 7 bases matching TRBD1. Germline CDR1 reads MNHEY; CDR2 reads SVGAGI. The CDR3 covers 15 residues. The V and J ends lost 6 bases and 0 bases, in that order; junction bases with no gene match: 7. The CDR3: CASSLTGQLNTEAFF. Written as DNA, the CDR3 is TGTGCCAGCAGCCTAACGGGACAGTTGAACACTGAAGCTTTCTTT.

The chain couples TRBV9 to TRBJ2-3; 8 bases map to TRBD2. This CDR3 is built from 17 residues. Looked up from germline, CDR1 is SGDLS and CDR2 is YYNGEE. With V trimmed by 6 bases and J by 5 bases, 17 bases remained unmatched. The CDR3 here is CASNGLAHTARKDTQYF. The CDR3 DNA follows: TGTGCCAGCAACGGACTAGCCCACACGGCTAGGAAAGATACGCAGTATTTT.

Written as DNA, the CDR3 is TGTGCCAGCAGCCCCGACAGGGGGAACGGCGGGGAGCTGTTTTTT. It translates to CASSPDRGNGGELFF. V is TRBV11-1 and J is TRBJ2-2, with 9 bases lining up with TRBD1. The V gene's germline CDR1 is SGHAT and CDR2 FQDESV (reference sequence). With 5 bases clipped from V and 7 bases from J, the junction kept 8 bases outside the gene matches. The CDR3 has 15 residues.

The CDR3 coding sequence is TGTGCCAGCAGTTTTCAGTGGAGGGGTACGAACACTGAAGCTTTCTTT. Protein: CASSFQWRGTNTEAFF. V usage is TRBV27 and J usage is TRBJ1-1; a possible D gene is TRBD1 (5 bases). Trimming took 3 bases from V and 1 from J, leaving 15 bases between them. The CDR3 runs to 16 residues. The V gene's germline CDR1 is MNHEY and CDR2 SMNVEV (reference sequence).

The V call is TRBV28, the J call TRBJ2-7; a possible D gene is TRBD2 (7 bases). This CDR3 spans 13 amino acids. V was trimmed by 8 bases and J by 6 bases, leaving 17 bases between them. The germline gives CDR1 MDHEN, CDR2 SYDVKM. Here the CDR3 reads CASVGGDRAEQYF. CDR3 nucleotides: TGTGCCAGCGTAGGGGGGGACCGGGCCGAGCAGTACTTC.

The V and J genes are TRBV9 and TRBJ2-2; TRBD1 aligns across 7 bases. The CDR3 covers 16 residues. V gave up 3 bases and J gave up 6 bases; unmatched junction bases: 11. Germline-derived CDR1 and CDR2 are SGDLS and YYNGEE. CDR3 sequence (DNA): TGTGCCAGCAGCGGGGGGACAGCCCCGAGAGCCGGGGAGCTGTTTTTT. Amino acid sequence: CASSGGTAPRAGELFF.

This clone turned up a few times. This rearrangement joins TRBV4-2 to TRBJ1-5, with D possibly matching TRBD1 (6 bases). Trimming removed 4 bases from V and 7 bases from J, with 14 bases in between. This CDR3 has 14 amino acids. The germline CDR1 and CDR2 sequences are LGHNA and YNFKEQ. CDR3 in DNA: TGTGCCAGCAGCCCCCAGGGGAACGGGCAGCCCCAGCATTTT. Its translation is CASSPQGNGQPQHF.

This clone came up once. The chain joins TRBV19 to TRBJ2-6; possibly TRBD1 for D (6 bases). This CDR3 contains 19 residues. Germline CDR1 reads LNHDA; CDR2 reads SQIVND (reference sequence). The V end lost 1 base, the J end lost 0 bases, and 16 bases lay between the germline ends. Written as DNA, the CDR3 is TGTGCCAGTAGTATAGGGTTGAGACAGGTGAACTCTGGGGCCAACGTCCTGACTTTC. Protein: CASSIGLRQVNSGANVLTF.

V and J are TRBV11-3 and TRBJ1-3; possible D gene TRBD1, 5 bases. The CDR3 is 16 residues long. Trimming left V 5 bases short and J 0 bases short, with 14 bases between. Germline CDR1 SGHNT, CDR2 YENEEA. The CDR3 loop reads CASSETVLASGNTIYF. Here the CDR3 DNA reads TGTGCCAGCAGCGAGACAGTGCTGGCCTCTGGAAACACCATATATTTT.

The chain employs TRBV4-1 and TRBJ2-7; 10 positions agree with TRBD1. The CDR3 is 14 residues long. CDR1 MGHRA and CDR2 YSYEKL come from the germline V gene. V gave up 4 bases and J gave up 7 bases; unmatched junction bases: 7. CDR3 DNA: TGCGCCAGCAGCCGAGGACAGGGGGACGAGGAGCAGTACTTC. As protein: CASSRGQGDEEQYF.

The chain carries TRBV2 and TRBJ1-4; 7 bases are shared with TRBD1. With 10 bases clipped from V and 1 base from J, the junction kept 12 bases outside the gene matches. Germline-derived CDR1 and CDR2 are SNHLY and FYNNEI. The CDR3 spans 16 residues. For the CDR3, the DNA is TGTGCCACCCAAGGGGGCACCCTGGGAACTAATGAAAAACTGTTTTTT. As protein: CATQGGTLGTNEKLFF.

By share of the sample, this clone is medium-sized. The V and J genes are TRBV5-1 and TRBJ2-7, with 10 nucleotides matching TRBD2. Germline V gene data show CDR1 as SGHRS and CDR2 as YFSETQ. V gave up 2 bases and J gave up 3 bases; unmatched junction bases: 14. This CDR3 region has 18 residues. The chain's CDR3 is CASSLRISLAGVSYEQYF. CDR3 in DNA: TGCGCCAGCAGCTTACGGATCTCTCTAGCGGGAGTTAGCTACGAGCAGTACTTC. The variable domain in full, completed from reference TRBV5-1 and TRBJ2-7, reads KAGVTQTPRYLIKTRGQQVTLSCSPISGHRSVSWYQQTPGQGLQFLFEYFSETQRNKGNFPGRFSGRQFSNSRSEMNVSTLELGDSALYLCASSLRISLAGVSYEQYFGPGTRLTVT.

J is TRBJ1-2 and V is TRBV21-1; TRBD1 is taken as the D call from the table, unchecked against the DNA. TRBV21-1 is shown as a pseudogene. This CDR3 comprises 15 residues. CDR3 in DNA: TGTGCCAGCAGCAAAAGTCTAGACAGGTCCTATGGCTACACCTTC. Translated: CASSKSLDRSYGYTF.

J is TRBJ2-6 and V is TRBV30; no definite D call. The CDR3 is 13 residues long. Trimming took off 4 bases at V and 0 bases at J, with 4 bases between the two ends. CDR1 is GTSNPN and CDR2 is SVGIG in the germline V gene (reference sequence). The CDR3 DNA sequence: TGTGCCTGGACTACCTCTGGGGCCAACGTCCTGACTTTC. Its translation is CAWTTSGANVLTF.

The DNA of the CDR3 is TGTGCCAGCAGCGACAGGGCATTACCTAGCTCTGGGGCCAACGTCCTGACTTTC. The encoded protein is CASSDRALPSSGANVLTF. V usage is TRBV9 and J usage is TRBJ2-6; TRBD1 is a possible D gene (6 bases). CDR3 size: 18 residues. V lost 3 bases to trimming and J lost 0 bases, with 16 bases between them. Germline lookup yields CDR1 SGDLS and CDR2 YYNGEE. Full variable domain (missing parts from reference TRBV9 and TRBJ2-6): DSGVTQTPKHLITATGQRVTLRCSPRSGDLSVYWYQQSLDQGLQFLIQYYNGEERAKGNILERFSAQQFPDLHSELNLSSLELGDSALYFCASSDRALPSSGANVLTFGAGSRLTVL.

The chain couples TRBV11-3 to TRBJ2-3, with 8 bases identical to TRBD2. This CDR3 is 18 amino acids long. V lost 5 bases to trimming and J lost 2 bases; unmatched junction nucleotides: 15. Per the germline V gene, CDR1 is SGHNT and CDR2 is YENEEA. In DNA form, the CDR3 reads TGTGCCAGCAGCCCGTGGGGGAGTAGCGGGGCTTACACAGATACGCAGTATTTT. This codes for CASSPWGSSGAYTDTQYF.

The chain couples TRBV7-2 to TRBJ2-1; 10 bases are a match to TRBD2. From germline, CDR1 is SGHTA and CDR2 FQGNSA. Germline trimming cut 5 bases from V and 8 bases from J; bases unmatched to any gene: 9. The CDR3 length is 15 residues. CDR3 sequence: CASSPLASGSHEQFF. The CDR3, as DNA: TGTGCCAGCAGCCCCCTCGCTAGCGGGAGTCATGAGCAGTTCTTC.

The chain links TRBV25-1 to TRBJ2-7, with D perhaps TRBD2 (7 bases). The CDR3 totals 13 residues. The germline CDR1 and CDR2 sequences are MGHDK and SYGVNS. The germline V and J ends were trimmed by 11 bases and 0 bases, with 14 bases remaining between them. In DNA, the CDR3 is TGTGCCGTGGGGAGGGACAACTCCTACGAGCAGTACTTC. Translated, it gives CAVGRDNSYEQYF.

This clone has only one observation. V and J are TRBV16 and TRBJ2-7; possibly TRBD2 for D (5 bases). The CDR3 totals 11 residues. CDR1 and CDR2 from the germline V gene are KGHSY and FQNENV. Between the trimmed V and J ends, which lost 4 bases and 4 bases, there was a span of 5 bases. CDR3: CASSPGYEQYF. CDR3 in DNA: TGTGCCAGCAGCCCGGGGTACGAGCAGTACTTC.

The CDR3 here is CASSRTSVTGELFF. The CDR3 nucleotides read TGTGCCAGCAGTCGGACTAGCGTCACCGGGGAGCTGTTTTTT. The chain recombines TRBV27 with TRBJ2-2; 9 bases fit TRBD2. The CDR3 has 14 residues. Germline V gene data show CDR1 as MNHEY and CDR2 as SMNVEV (reference sequence). V lost 5 bases and J lost 4; bases outside the gene matches: 2.

The chain joins TRBV5-8 to TRBJ2-7; D might be TRBD1 (6 bases). CDR1 and CDR2 from the germline V gene are SGHTS and YDEGEE. This CDR3 is 15 amino acids long. V lost 0 bases to trimming and J lost 0 bases, with 10 bases between them. CDR3 sequence: CASSLDSGDSYEQYF. As DNA, the CDR3 is TGTGCCAGCAGCTTGGACTCAGGGGACTCCTACGAGCAGTACTTC.